This T cell receptor beta chain stems from a study of T cell repertoires in aging, cancer and after chemotherapy. Study details: Donors were grouped into six age bands spanning 30 or younger through 70 or older. Over several months to years, re-sampled healthy donor repertoires clearly shared clones. General observations from the study: Median generation probability rose over the chemotherapy interval in each cancer cohort, suggesting rebound thymic output. Untreated cancer patients had significantly lower blood TCR diversity than age-matched healthy donors.

Rearranged V-D-J TRB sequences were amplified with a mixed TRB-A/B primer pool. TCRdb redid the calling of the multiplex PCR reads with MiXCR, one entry per CDR3 protein. The table records nearly 11,000 distinct CDR3 sequences, more than 35% of them present only once. TCR beta rearrangements were amplified from peripheral blood genomic DNA. Worth noting for this clonotype: Its cognate antigen is unknown.

Trimming took 5 bases from V and 1 from J; bases not matched to a gene: 6. This CDR3 comprises 15 residues. Per germline, CDR1 MNHEY and CDR2 SVGAGI. This chain links TRBV6-5 with TRBJ2-3, with 7 bases identical to TRBD2. Material for sequencing was blood. The TCR comes from a human donor in good health. The CDR3 coding sequence is TGTGCCAGCAGTGCCGAGCGGGGAGGCACAGATACGCAGTATTTT. Residues: CASSAERGGTDTQYF.